The text below deals with one T cell receptor beta chain. Genomic DNA from unsorted samples was obtained from 80 million to 100 million PBMCs (per sample). The J segment lost 1 base and the V segment lost 7 bases, leaving 6 bases of the junction unmatched. Germline V CDR1 and CDR2: SNHLY, FYNNEI. CDR3 length: 14 residues. The source of the sample is a study of shared clonotypes between healthy human individuals. The wider study: Aged between 18 and 49, the donors were a couple of women and a few men.

The authors ran the assay at deep level. The protocol was immunoSEQ multiplex PCR, while the TCRdb copy is restricted to in-frame clones and leaves out a portion. The sample has about 480,000 clones, 60% to 80% seen once. The chain combines TRBV2 with TRBJ2-7; 8 bases agree with TRBD1. The sample was PBMCs. The clonotype comes from a woman aged 40 to 50 in good health. Some clones in this sample may be carry-over from other donors' samples. This chain's CDR3 is CASNQGARSYEQYF. The CDR3 nucleotides read TGTGCCAGCAACCAGGGGGCGAGATCCTACGAGCAGTACTTC.